The T cell receptor beta chain under discussion was sequenced for a study of tumor and adjacent non-tumor tissue in lung cancer. Overall study: Aged about 31 to 80 years, patients included about 11 men and 4 or 5 women with stage I to III disease.

The template was RNA from unsorted bulk tissue. Chemotherapy-naive patients with new lung cancer underwent thoracic surgery in China, August–late 2014. Overall study results and limits: Shorter survival was associated with higher TCR diversity in tumors. Tumor tissue had significantly higher TCR diversity than normal lung.

This CDR3 is built from 15 residues. The germline gives CDR1 MNHNS, CDR2 SASEGT. Three rounds of nested PCR, following a modified ARM-PCR protocol, produced the TCRbeta library. TCRdb re-called the multiplex PCR reads with MiXCR, one entry per CDR3 protein. The profile covers roughly 66,000 distinct CDR3 sequences, with around 73% appearing a single time and approximately 28% taken by the ten largest. Worth noting for this clonotype: What it binds is unknown. The junction and the germline gene differ at one end; a read error may be behind it.

The chain employs TRBV6-1 and TRBJ2-1; a weak D match, TRBD1 (6 bases). The sequencing input was lung tumor tissue. The sequence was collected from a man aged 55 to 70 with non-small cell lung cancer. CDR3 in DNA: TGTGCCAACAGTAATGGGGGCTTCGTACGCAATGAGCAGTTCTTC. This codes for CANSNGGFVRNEQFF.